The present T cell receptor (beta chain) was sequenced within a study of T cells in tuberculosis. Cells were sorted from thawed PBMC rested overnight and stained with GMM-loaded CD1B tetramer, viability dye and anti-CD3. C32 glucose monomycolate from Rhodococcus equi was loaded onto the CD1B tetramers. Germline values: CDR1 MNHNY, CDR2 SVGAGI (reference sequence). CDR3 length: 16 residues. With 7 bases clipped from V and 3 bases from J, the junction kept 10 bases outside the gene matches. No alpha-beta pairing information exists for these sequences. The repertoire was sequenced with immunoSEQ multiplex PCR; TCRdb's copy has only in-frame clones and lacks some. This sample has tens of thousands of clones, with about nine tenths found just once.

The sample taken for sequencing was CD1b-GMM tetramer-negative cells sorted from PBMCs. This TCR was sampled from an adult woman with latent tuberculosis. The chain employs TRBV6-6 and TRBJ2-2; 8 bases are a match to TRBD2. Written as DNA, the CDR3 is TGTGCCAGCAAGCGGGGGTTAGAACGGGACACCGGGGAGCTGTTTTTT. Translation gives CASKRGLERDTGELFF.